One sample yielded the 18 T cell receptor beta chains listed below, sequenced in a study of T cell repertoires in cytomegalovirus infection. MiXCR, applied by TCRdb to the reads, yields one record per CDR3 protein. The repertoire holds 680,000 or so distinct CDR3 sequences, with under 40% as singletons. Input material: PBMCs. Receptors originate from a human donor in good health (CMV status not recorded). Some clones in this sample may be carry-over from other donors' samples.

The V gene is TRBV7-2, the J gene TRBJ2-1; no clear D. The CDR3 spans 14 residues. V shed 5 bases and J shed 6 bases, with 14 bases lying between them. The germline CDR1 and CDR2 sequences are SGHTA and FQGNSA. CDR3 sequence (DNA): TGTGCCAGCAGCGTCGGCCAGGCGGTCAATGAGCAGTTCTTC. It yields the protein CASSVGQAVNEQFF. The whole variable domain, remainder taken from reference TRBV7-2 and TRBJ2-1, is GAGVSQSPSNKVTEKGKDVELRCDPISGHTALYWYRQSLGQGLEFLIYFQGNSAPDKSGLPSDRFSAERTGGSVSTLTIQRTQQEDSAVYLCASSVGQAVNEQFFGPGTRLTVL.

This chain joins TRBV19 and TRBJ1-6; 7 positions match TRBD1. Trimming at V came to 3 bases and at J to 10 bases, leaving 9 bases not matched to a gene. Germline V gene lookup returns CDR1 LNHDA and CDR2 SQIVND (reference sequence). The CDR3 totals 15 residues. This CDR3 is CASSMDNRGGSPLHF. CDR3 in DNA: TGTGCCAGTAGTATGGATAACAGGGGAGGCTCACCCCTCCACTTT.

The table lists this clonotype with a few counts. This chain joins TRBV20-1 and TRBJ2-1; 8 nucleotides line up with TRBD1. Germline V CDR1 and CDR2: DFQATT, SNEGSKA (reference sequence). The ends lost 1 base at V and 8 bases at J; junction bases unmatched: 4. This CDR3 has 13 residues. The CDR3 bases are TGCAGTGCTAGAGGAGCAGGGGGCCATGAGCAGTTCTTC. It codes for CSARGAGGHEQFF.

This clonotype was counted only a few times. The chain links TRBV6-2 or TRBV6-3 to TRBJ1-1, with 7 bases fitting TRBD1. The CDR3 covers 16 residues. The V and J ends lost 0 bases and 0 bases, in that order; junction bases with no gene match: 4. Germline assignment: CDR1 MNHEY and CDR2 SVGEGT. In DNA, the CDR3 is TGTGCCAGCAGTTACTCAAGGGGACAGATGAACACTGAAGCTTTCTTT. Translating gives CASSYSRGQMNTEAFF.

The chain uses TRBV20-1 and TRBJ2-1; no reliable D call. Trimming removed 2 bases at V and 3 bases at J, with 11 bases between. Germline V lookup: CDR1 DFQATT, CDR2 SNEGSKA (reference sequence). This CDR3 contains 14 residues. CDR3 sequence (DNA): TGCAGTGCTAGATTAGTGATCAACTACAATGAGCAGTTCTTC. Protein: CSARLVINYNEQFF.

The chain recombines TRBV14 with TRBJ2-7; 9 bases map to TRBD1. The trim removed 3 bases at V and 2 bases at J, leaving 8 bases unmatched. The CDR3 extends over 16 amino acids. The V gene's germline CDR1 is SGHDN and CDR2 FVKESK. The DNA for the CDR3 is TGTGCCAGCAGCCACCCTCGGGACAGGGCGACCTACGAGCAGTACTTC. Protein: CASSHPRDRATYEQYF.

The chain combines TRBV5-1 with TRBJ1-1, with a tentative D call TRBD1 (5 bases). The CDR3 consists of 13 residues. The germline V gene has CDR1 SGHRS and CDR2 YFSETQ. Between the trimmed V and J ends, which lost 9 bases and 6 bases, there was a span of 18 bases. CDR3 protein: CANRQGTQPEAFF. CDR3 coding DNA: TGCGCCAACAGGCAGGGAACCCAACCTGAAGCTTTCTTT.

The sample holds a few counts of this clonotype. This chain uses TRBV27 with TRBJ2-7; weak D call: TRBD1 (6 bases). CDR1 MNHEY and CDR2 SMNVEV come from the germline V gene (reference sequence). The V gene lost 10 bases and the J gene lost 1 base, with 11 bases spanning the gap. The CDR3 has 12 amino acids. DNA for the CDR3: TGTGCCATTACAGGGAAGTCCTACGAGCAGTACTTC. It encodes CAITGKSYEQYF.

On this clonotype itself: One end of the junction does not line up with germline, which may come from a read error. The chain joins TRBV4-1 to TRBJ2-1, with 8 bases that match TRBD2. The germline V gene encodes CDR1 MGHRA and CDR2 YSYEKL. The CDR3 covers 17 residues. CDR3 sequence (DNA): TGTGCCAGCAGCCTGTATTGGACTAGCAGCTCCTACAATGAGCATTTCTTC. Translation: CASSLYWTSSSYNEHFF.

This clonotype was seen only a few times. This chain links TRBV12-3 or TRBV12-4 with TRBJ2-2; 8 positions agree with TRBD2. The CDR3 runs 17 residues. V shed 1 base and J 4 bases; nucleotides not matched to a gene: 8. The chain's CDR3 is CASSLVSGRAGTGELFF. The CDR3, as DNA: TGTGCCAGCAGTTTAGTGTCCGGGAGGGCCGGCACCGGGGAGCTGTTTTTT.

The chain is built from TRBV27 and TRBJ1-2; the match to TRBD1 covers 7 bases. V shed 5 bases, J shed 3 bases, and the junction held 6 bases outside the gene matches. CDR1 and CDR2 from the germline V gene are MNHEY and SMNVEV (reference sequence). This CDR3 spans 14 amino acids. The CDR3 region is CASSPRGTDYGYTF. CDR3 DNA sequence: TGTGCCAGCAGTCCCCGCGGGACAGACTATGGCTACACCTTC.

This clonotype was counted only a few times. This chain links TRBV12-3 or TRBV12-4 with TRBJ2-7; D unresolved. V gave up 3 bases and J gave up 2 bases, with 11 bases separating them. There are 14 residues in the CDR3. CDR3 amino acids: CASSLVDLAYEQYF. Written as DNA, the CDR3 is TGTGCCAGCAGTTTGGTCGATTTGGCCTACGAGCAGTACTTC.

In its sample, this clonotype was seen a few times. The V call is TRBV6-5, the J call TRBJ2-6, with a possible D match to TRBD2 (7 bases). The length of the CDR3 is 19 residues. Trimming removed 2 bases at V and 1 base at J, with 18 bases between. Germline assignment: CDR1 MNHEY and CDR2 SVGAGI. The CDR3 sequence is CASSYPPRGAGSGANVLTF. CDR3 DNA sequence: TGTGCCAGCAGTTACCCTCCTCGGGGGGCGGGGTCTGGGGCCAACGTCCTGACTTTC.

This clonotype was detected only once. V gene TRBV19 combines with J gene TRBJ1-5; D remains unclear. CDR3 length: 12 residues. The germline V and J ends were trimmed by 1 base and 6 bases, with 4 bases remaining between them. CDR1 and CDR2 (germline): LNHDA, SQIVND (reference sequence). Here the CDR3 reads CASSIAAQPQHF. CDR3 nucleotides: TGTGCCAGTAGTATAGCAGCTCAGCCCCAGCATTTT.

V and J are TRBV7-8 and TRBJ2-3, with D possibly TRBD1 on 5 matching bases. The CDR3 is made up of 14 amino acids. Germline assignment: CDR1 SGHVS and CDR2 FQNEAQ. Trimming stripped 4 bases from V and 9 bases from J, with 17 bases between. In nucleotides, the CDR3 is TGTGCCAGCAGCTACGCACAGGTATCAGGGACGCAGTATTTT. This sequence encodes CASSYAQVSGTQYF.

This clonotype appeared many times. The chain joins TRBV7-2 to TRBJ1-5; tentatively, D is TRBD1 (5 bases). The V end was cut by 1 base, the J end by 5 bases, with 15 bases between. CDR1 is SGHTA and CDR2 is FQGNSA in the germline V gene. The CDR3 length is 16 residues. The CDR3 is CASSLVGGSSDQPQHF. In DNA, the CDR3 is TGTGCCAGCAGCTTAGTGGGGGGTTCCTCCGATCAGCCCCAGCATTTT.

As regards this clonotype: This may come from a read error, since a much larger clone is one base off. The chain couples TRBV7-3 to TRBJ2-7, with 9 positions matching TRBD1. The CDR3 consists of 15 residues. The germline gives CDR1 SGHTA, CDR2 FQGTGA. CDR3 sequence reads: CSSSLSGTGSYEQYF. The CDR3 DNA sequence: TGTTCCAGCAGCTTATCCGGGACAGGGTCCTACGAGCAGTACTTC.

The chain links TRBV20-1 to TRBJ2-7; D is perhaps TRBD1 (6 bases). Germline V gene lookup returns CDR1 DFQATT and CDR2 SNEGSKA (reference sequence). The V end was cut by 6 bases, the J end by 12 bases, with 15 bases between. This CDR3 has 10 residues. In DNA, the CDR3 is TGCAGTGCCACGAGACAGGTAGCGTACTTC. This codes for CSATRQVAYF.